This entry describes one TCR beta chain. The sample comes from a study of T-cell memory formation after mild COVID-19. V was trimmed by 7 bases and J by 4 bases, leaving 22 bases between them. Germline values: CDR1 LNHDA, CDR2 SQIVND (reference sequence). The CDR3 runs to 16 residues. The TCR alpha and TCR beta cDNA libraries, bearing sample barcodes and UMIs, were generated by 5'RACE using constant-segment primers. TCRdb itself ran the 5' RACE reads through MiXCR, one entry per CDR3 protein. Seen here are a few hundred thousand distinct CDR3 sequences, about 16% observed once, and the top ten hold approximately 23%.

The clonotype originates from a man between 18 and 35 years old who had mild COVID-19 (a few samples of this study predate the infection). Cell type and time point are not known. This rearrangement joins TRBV19 to TRBJ1-1; maybe TRBD1 (5 bases). The specimen was PBMCs or a T cell subset sorted from them (not recorded which). For the CDR3, the DNA is TGTGCCAGTACACTGGGGCCAGGAAGGTTGTCCACTGAAGCTTTCTTT. It codes for CASTLGPGRLSTEAFF.